This TCR beta chain is from a study of graft-versus-host responses after intestinal transplantation (dated by TCRdb to 2020 to 2023). Regarding the complete study: The transplants that recipients got were multivisceral, liver-intestinal, or isolated intestinal. Anti-thymocyte globulin induction was given to all recipients, followed by maintenance tacrolimus and steroids for 2 to 3 years. Graft-versus-host and host-versus-graft alloreactive T cell clones were tracked in the graft, circulation and bone marrow after intestinal transplantation using bulk TCR-beta CDR3 sequencing. Alloreactive clones were identified by sequencing pre-transplant mixed lymphocyte reaction products and comparing these products with unstimulated pre-transplant donor and recipient T cells. The cohort enrolled around 25 intestinal transplant recipients including one retransplant, and a few patients lacking pretransplant specimens were excluded. A peak of at least 4% donor T cells among recipient peripheral blood mononuclear cells was the definition used for donor T cell macrochimerism. Rather than being sequenced by the commercial service, samples from a few later patients were sequenced in-house on an Illumina MiSeq and processed with MiXCR. The investigation overall reported the following: In patients with donor T cell macrochimerism, the allografts had high GvH to HvG T cell clonal ratios. GvH clones were detected in recipient bone marrow, and some of these GvH clones were observed earlier in ileal mucosa or blood, consistent with an intestinal mucosal origin. Conclusions were limited by the relatively low number and heterogeneity of intestinal transplant patients. Early after transplant, peak levels of circulating GvH clones were found to be associated with declines in HvG clones.

Regarding this clone: The antigen it binds to is not known. The sample holds no much larger clone one base away, and base qualities are not on file.

Interpreted using the paper, the time point label stands for: cells obtained before transplantation from donor or recipient. CD3+CD4+ and CD3+CD8+ populations were FACS-sorted from unstimulated pre-transplant donor and recipient cells taken from spleen or lymph nodes. Library construction relied on the immunoSEQ multiplex PCR assay. For most patients, genomic DNA was isolated with the Qiagen DNeasy Blood and Tissue Kit and shipped frozen to Adaptive Biotechnologies for TCR sequencing. Adaptive Biotechnologies carried out high-throughput TCR-beta CDR3 sequencing of genomic DNA for most patients. As for the authors' bioinformatics: Adaptive's ImmunoSEQ software supplied the TCR sequencing data for 15 to 20 patients, while MiXCR and VDJtools were used to process a few other patients. CD4 versus CD8 sorting errors were corrected by removing sequences found in both subsets at a frequency ratio below 5:1. Because the origin of CDR3 nucleotide sequences shared between donor and recipient could not be assigned, those sequences were removed. To be classed as alloreactive, a clone needed at least 2-fold expansion over unstimulated cells and a minimum CFSE-low frequency of 0.002% (template counts) or 0.001% (read counts). A clone was considered mappable if detected in the sequenced pre-transplant spleen, lymph node, or MLR CFSE-low populations of the donor or recipient. Cumulative frequency of alloreactive clones was calculated as a percentage of all sequences weighted by copy number. This immuneACCESS table, as held by TCRdb, lists in-frame sequences with V and J called but not all clones. Of the missing ones, under half trace to an unresolved V gene in checked studies; the others have no known cause. The DNA was the basis for D and trimming; V, J and clone size are from that table. This sample comprises approximately 80,000 clones, roughly 91% of them detected only once. The ten largest clonotypes hold less than 0.4% of the sample.

This receptor was identified in a human donor who received an intestinal transplant. The sample in question was unstimulated CD4+ T cells sorted from spleen or lymph node cells, obtained before intestinal transplant.

At the DNA level, the sequence is TGTGCCAGCAGCCGTTTAGCGGTCAACACAGATACGCAGTATTTT. Translated, it gives CASSRLAVNTDTQYF. This sequence uses TRBV7-9 and TRBJ2-3; matching of 6 bases hints at TRBD2 as the D gene. V and J are truncated by 5 bases and 2 bases respectively, leaving an intervening sequence of 14 bases. Looking up the germline V gene (reference sequence) yields CDR1 SEHNR and CDR2 FQNEAQ. Counted from cysteine to phenylalanine, this CDR3 has 15 amino acids. Of all the DNA, just the CDR3 is kept, 45 bases in frame from base 1.